Following are 26 T cell receptor beta chains from one sample sequenced in a study of shared clonotypes between healthy human individuals. Method: immunoSEQ multiplex PCR; TCRdb's copy keeps in-frame clones and lacks some. The sample carries roughly 720,000 clones, 80% to 95% recorded once. The sample taken for sequencing was memory CD8+ T cells from PBMCs. Subset described: CD45RO+ cells pooled with CCR7-negative TemRA cells. These receptors all stem from a young man in good health. Some clones in this sample may be carry-over from other donors' samples.

The chain is built from TRBV29-1 and TRBJ2-7; 8 bases align to TRBD1. The germline V gene encodes CDR1 SQVTM and CDR2 ANQGSEA. The ends lost 4 bases at V and 1 base at J; junction bases unmatched: 3. This CDR3 has 13 amino acids. This chain's CDR3 is CSVGRGRSYEQYF. CDR3 nucleotides: TGCAGCGTTGGCAGGGGGCGATCCTACGAGCAGTACTTC.

The rearrangement joins TRBV7-6 to TRBJ1-1; 9 bases fit TRBD1. The ends lost 5 bases at V and 5 bases at J; junction bases unmatched: 18. CDR1 and CDR2 (germline): SGHVS, FNYEAQ. The CDR3 is 18 residues long. The CDR3 DNA sequence: TGTGCCAGCAGCCAAGGGGGCCCGGGACAGGGTAGGTGGACTGAAGCTTTCTTT. It translates to CASSQGGPGQGRWTEAFF.

This chain connects TRBV10-3 to TRBJ2-3, with D possibly being TRBD2 (5 bases). V lost 2 bases to trimming and J lost 4 bases, with 19 bases between them. The germline CDR1 and CDR2 sequences are ENHRY and SYGVKD. The CDR3 consists of 17 residues. CDR3 sequence (DNA): TGTGCCATCAGTGAGGGGATGTTGGGAGTTGGGGCAGATACGCAGTATTTT. The encoded protein is CAISEGMLGVGADTQYF.

The rearrangement uses TRBV27 and TRBJ2-1; D is perhaps TRBD1 (5 bases). CDR3 length: 15 residues. Germline loops: CDR1 MNHEY, CDR2 SMNVEV (reference sequence). V was clipped by 6 bases and J by 4 bases, with 16 bases between them. CDR3 coding DNA: TGTGCCAGCAGCAGGGTTGGGTGGGGTTACAATGAGCAGTTCTTC. Residues: CASSRVGWGYNEQFF.

The rearrangement uses TRBV19 and TRBJ2-5, with 10 bases lining up with TRBD2. CDR3 length equals 14 residues. The V gene end was trimmed by 4 bases and the J gene end by 7 bases; junction bases not matched to a gene: 6. The germline V gene encodes CDR1 LNHDA and CDR2 SQIVND (reference sequence). Here the CDR3 DNA reads TGTGCCAGTAGTACATGGACTAGCGGAAGGACCCAGTACTTC. This translates into CASSTWTSGRTQYF.

The V gene is TRBV6-1, the J gene TRBJ2-5; unclear D gene. The DNA matches TRBJ2-7 better at its end, which makes the J call doubtful. CDR3 size: 14 residues. Looked up from germline, CDR1 is MNHNS and CDR2 is SASEGT. The CDR3 DNA is TGTGCCAGTAACCAACGCGGCCAGTCCTACGAGCAGTACTTC. Translating gives CASNQRGQSYEQYF.

The V call is TRBV5-6, the J call TRBJ1-1; D is uncertain. There are 14 residues in the CDR3. Trimming shortened V by 0 bases and J by 11 bases, and 17 bases separated the two germline ends. Germline V gene lookup returns CDR1 SGHDT and CDR2 YYEEEE. In DNA, the CDR3 is TGTGCCAGCAGCTTGGGAGGGAGGCGGGTACGGGCTTTCTTT. Translated, it gives CASSLGGRRVRAFF.

This clone was counted once. The chain recombines TRBV7-7 with TRBJ1-1; D call uncertain. The CDR3 sequence is 13 residues long. In germline, CDR1 is SSHAT, CDR2 FNYEAQ (reference sequence). V was trimmed by 5 bases and J by 7 bases, leaving 14 bases between them. CDR3 protein: CASSPLVVDEAFF. The CDR3 region has the DNA TGTGCCAGCAGCCCTCTGGTGGTTGATGAAGCTTTCTTT.

The chain couples TRBV7-9 to TRBJ2-2; D is undetermined. Trimming pared 5 bases from V and 1 base from J, leaving 8 bases between. This CDR3 spans 14 amino acids. Germline CDR1 reads SEHNR; CDR2 reads FQNEAQ (reference sequence). The CDR3 DNA sequence: TGTGCCAGCAGCCGGACCGAGAACACCGGGGAGCTGTTTTTT. It codes for CASSRTENTGELFF.

The sample holds one count of this clone. The genes are TRBV7-9 and TRBJ2-1; 10 bases line up with TRBD2. This CDR3 is built from 17 residues. In germline, CDR1 is SEHNR, CDR2 FQNEAQ (reference sequence). V lost 2 bases and J lost 6; bases outside the gene matches: 10. The CDR3 here is CASSLWLAGVLGNEQFF. CDR3 DNA sequence: TGTGCCAGCAGCTTATGGCTAGCGGGAGTGTTGGGCAATGAGCAGTTCTTC.

V usage is TRBV28 and J usage is TRBJ2-2, with a weak D call TRBD1 (5 bases). In germline, CDR1 is MDHEN, CDR2 SYDVKM. The CDR3 sequence is 13 residues long. The V end was cut by 6 bases, the J end by 4 bases, with 9 bases between. The CDR3 DNA reads as TGTGCCAGCAGATTAAGGGGCACCGGGGAGCTGTTTTTT. The encoded protein is CASRLRGTGELFF.

Points on this clone: Different DNA sequences within this sample yield the same CDR3. The chain recombines TRBV28 with TRBJ1-5; TRBD1 agrees at 7 bases. The CDR3 length is 15 residues. Germline values: CDR1 MDHEN, CDR2 SYDVKM. V shed 2 bases, J shed 1 base, and the junction held 2 bases outside the gene matches. CDR3 nucleotides: TGTGCCAGCAGTTTAACAGGGGCAAGCAATCAGCCCCAGCATTTT. Protein product: CASSLTGASNQPQHF.

This chain links TRBV30 with TRBJ2-7; D is possibly TRBD1 or TRBD2 (5 bases each). Germline CDR1 and CDR2: GTSNPN and SVGIG (reference sequence). V lost 4 bases and J 2 bases, leaving 18 bases between the germline ends. The CDR3 loop spans 15 amino acids. The CDR3 loop reads CAWILHRDLAYEQYF. The CDR3 DNA follows: TGTGCCTGGATCCTACATAGGGACCTCGCCTACGAGCAGTACTTC.

This chain links TRBV25-1 with TRBJ2-7, with D perhaps TRBD1 (6 bases). From germline, CDR1 is MGHDK and CDR2 SYGVNS. V lost 3 bases and J lost 4, with 7 bases in between. This CDR3 contains 12 residues. The CDR3 protein is CASSEDRYEQYF. CDR3 DNA: TGTGCCAGCAGTGAGGACAGATACGAGCAGTACTTC.

This chain links TRBV11-1 with TRBJ2-7; D remains ambiguous. Germline assignment: CDR1 SGHAT and CDR2 FQDESV (reference sequence). This CDR3 is 12 amino acids long. Trimming cost V 6 bases and J 3 bases, with 9 bases left between them. CDR3 sequence reads: CASSLRDYEQYF. The CDR3 DNA reads as TGTGCCAGCAGTCTCCGCGACTACGAGCAGTACTTC.

About this clone itself: A read error is possible here, since a much larger clone lies one base away. J is TRBJ2-7 and V is TRBV5-4; D perhaps matches TRBD1 (6 bases). The V gene lost 4 bases and the J gene lost 0 bases, with 11 bases spanning the gap. CDR3 length: 14 amino acids. The germline CDR1 and CDR2 sequences are SGHNT and YYREEE (reference sequence). The DNA for the CDR3 is TGTGCCAGCAGCGTCCGGGACAACTCCTACGAGCAGTACTTC. Encoded protein: CASSVRDNSYEQYF.

The chain links TRBV6-5 to TRBJ1-5; the match to TRBD1 covers 7 bases. The CDR3 runs 15 residues. The V and J ends lost 6 bases and 1 base, in that order; junction bases with no gene match: 6. The germline V gene encodes CDR1 MNHEY and CDR2 SVGAGI. CDR3 amino acids: CASSLRQGSNQPQHF. CDR3 in DNA: TGTGCCAGCAGCCTACGACAGGGCAGCAATCAGCCCCAGCATTTT.

This clone was recorded only once. The V call is TRBV14, the J call TRBJ2-1; possible D gene TRBD2, 5 bases. This CDR3 has 15 amino acids. Germline lookup yields CDR1 SGHDN and CDR2 FVKESK. Trimming took off 4 bases at V and 3 bases at J, with 13 bases between the two ends. The DNA for the CDR3 is TGTGCCAGCAGCCCGGGTCCTAGCAGCTACAATGAGCAGTTCTTC. Translation gives CASSPGPSSYNEQFF.

The V and J genes are TRBV14 and TRBJ1-1; D not resolved. Germline assignment: CDR1 SGHDN and CDR2 FVKESK. Between the trimmed V and J ends, which lost 4 bases and 1 base, there was a span of 10 bases. This CDR3 has 14 residues. CDR3 sequence reads: CASSPRGWNTEAFF. CDR3 nucleotides: TGTGCCAGCAGCCCACGGGGTTGGAACACTGAAGCTTTCTTT.

The genes are TRBV9 and TRBJ1-1; D perhaps matches TRBD1 (6 bases). Trimming stripped 3 bases from V and 8 bases from J, with 20 bases between. CDR1 is SGDLS and CDR2 is YYNGEE in the germline V gene. The CDR3 runs 15 residues. This chain's CDR3 is CASSEASGPTGEAFF. For the CDR3, the DNA is TGTGCCAGCAGCGAGGCCTCGGGGCCAACAGGGGAAGCTTTCTTT. Full variable domain (remainder filled in from reference TRBV9 and TRBJ1-1): DSGVTQTPKHLITATGQRVTLRCSPRSGDLSVYWYQQSLDQGLQFLIQYYNGEERAKGNILERFSAQQFPDLHSELNLSSLELGDSALYFCASSEASGPTGEAFFGQGTRLTVV.

The genes are TRBV7-3 and TRBJ2-7; 8 bases align to TRBD2. Germline-derived CDR1 and CDR2 are SGHTA and FQGTGA. J lost 7 bases, V lost 4 bases, and 12 bases had no gene match. This CDR3 contains 15 residues. The CDR3 DNA follows: TGTGCCAGCAGCTCCCGCGGCGGGAGGTCGGAAGAGCAGTACTTC. This encodes CASSSRGGRSEEQYF.

V usage is TRBV4-1 and J usage is TRBJ1-2; D is ambiguous. There are 15 residues in the CDR3. V lost 4 bases and J lost 0, with 12 bases in between. Germline loops: CDR1 MGHRA, CDR2 YSYEKL. The CDR3 spells CASSRLDGANYGYTF. The CDR3 DNA is TGCGCCAGCAGCCGCCTCGACGGGGCTAACTATGGCTACACCTTC.

The chain recombines TRBV19 with TRBJ2-1, with 8 bases identical to TRBD2. The CDR3 spans 16 residues. The J segment lost 4 bases and the V segment lost 3 bases, leaving 8 bases of the junction unmatched. The germline gives CDR1 LNHDA, CDR2 SQIVND (reference sequence). CDR3 residues: CASSIIAGNSYNEQFF. In DNA form, the CDR3 reads TGTGCCAGTAGTATCATAGCGGGAAATAGTTACAATGAGCAGTTCTTC.

The chain has TRBV7-2 and TRBJ2-7; 7 bases are a match to TRBD2. CDR1 SGHTA and CDR2 FQGNSA come from the germline V gene. The CDR3 extends over 17 amino acids. Losses at the gene ends were 0 bases for V and 3 bases for J; bases not matched to a gene: 11. The CDR3 region is CASSLAGLLAESYEQYF. The CDR3, as DNA: TGTGCCAGCAGCTTAGCCGGGCTCCTAGCGGAGAGCTACGAGCAGTACTTC.

J is TRBJ2-7 and V is TRBV7-8, with D unclear. This CDR3 comprises 15 residues. Deletions cut 1 base from V and 3 bases from J, with 13 bases between. From germline, CDR1 is SGHVS and CDR2 FQNEAQ. The CDR3: CASSLVSSAYYEQYF. CDR3 in DNA: TGTGCCAGCAGCTTAGTTTCCAGCGCATACTACGAGCAGTACTTC.

The chain links TRBV5-4 to TRBJ2-5; D is uncertain. CDR1 and CDR2 (germline): SGHNT, YYREEE (reference sequence). The V end was cut by 0 bases, the J end by 1 base, with 7 bases between. The CDR3 contains 14 residues. CDR3 nucleotide sequence: TGTGCCAGCAGCTTGGTTCAAGCCCAAGAGACCCAGTACTTC. Translation gives CASSLVQAQETQYF. The full variable domain, its missing parts supplied by reference TRBV5-4 and TRBJ2-5, is ETGVTQSPTHLIKTRGQQVTLRCSSQSGHNTVSWYQQALGQGPQFIFQYYREEENGRGNFPPRFSGLQFPNYSSELNVNALELDDSALYLCASSLVQAQETQYFGPGTRLLVL.